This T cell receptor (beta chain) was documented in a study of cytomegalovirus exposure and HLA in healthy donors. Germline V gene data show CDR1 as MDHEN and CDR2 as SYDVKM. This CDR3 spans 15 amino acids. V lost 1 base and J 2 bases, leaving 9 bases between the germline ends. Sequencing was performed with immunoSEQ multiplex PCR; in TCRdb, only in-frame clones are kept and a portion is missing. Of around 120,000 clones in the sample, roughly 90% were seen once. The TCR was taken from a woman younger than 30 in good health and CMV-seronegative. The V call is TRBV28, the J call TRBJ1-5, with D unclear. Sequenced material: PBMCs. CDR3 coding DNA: TGTGCCAGCAGTTTATCCGGGTGGGGCAATCAGCCCCAGCATTTT. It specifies CASSLSGWGNQPQHF. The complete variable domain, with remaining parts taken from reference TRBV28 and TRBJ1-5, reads DVKVTQSSRYLVKRTGEKVFLECVQDMDHENMFWYRQDPGLGLRLIYFSYDVKMKEKGDIPEGYSVSREKKERFSLILESASTNQTSMYLCASSLSGWGNQPQHFGDGTRLSIL.